The clone carrying this T cell receptor beta chain was seen just once. Its specificity is not known. The data were taken from a study of cytomegalovirus exposure and HLA in healthy donors. Points from the study as a whole: According to reports, the classifier identified cytomegalovirus status with high specificity and sensitivity. Many donors shared some public TCRs, even though most TCR sequences were rare.

Sequencing was performed with immunoSEQ multiplex PCR; in TCRdb, only in-frame clones are kept and a portion is missing. The table records under 350,000 clones, 80% to 90% of them present only once. The study drew the donors from its approximately 120-subject validation cohort, separate from the roughly 700-subject first cohort. CDR1 MNHNS and CDR2 SASEGT come from the germline V gene. The J segment lost 0 bases and the V segment lost 6 bases, leaving 5 bases of the junction unmatched. CDR3 length equals 14 residues. Sequencing was done on a sample of PBMCs. V usage is TRBV6-1 and J usage is TRBJ2-7; 7 bases agree with TRBD2. This clonotype was obtained from a woman aged 18-29 years in good health and CMV-seronegative. Here the CDR3 reads CASSETGGSYEQYF. The CDR3 DNA sequence: TGTGCCAGCAGCGAGACGGGGGGCTCCTACGAGCAGTACTTC.